This T cell receptor (beta chain) appears in the sequencing data of a study of human T cells and chemical hapten exposure. Study-wide background: DPC at 2% was the sensitizing agent, placed on about 2 cm by about 2 cm of upper inner arm skin. Largely, small differences in pooled library volume made per-sample TCR yields vary.

Individual cDNA molecules in this library carried unique molecular identifiers. TCRdb ran MiXCR on the RACE reads and lists one entry per CDR3 protein. The sample includes about 120,000 distinct CDR3 sequences, approximately 13% seen only once; the top ten take roughly 2.8%. Germline V gene sequence: CDR1 SQVTM, CDR2 ANQGSEA. V shed 7 bases and J 1 base; nucleotides not matched to a gene: 8. The CDR3 runs 14 residues. Time point given: pre-sensitization, week 0. The treatment is: therapeutic diphenylcyclopropenone sensitization with weekly scalp DPC. At least ten counts were recorded for this clonotype.

The chain recombines TRBV29-1 with TRBJ2-3, with 7 bases that match TRBD2. The sequence derives from a woman in her late teens or twenties with alopecia areata. Some clones in this sample may be carry-over from other donors' samples. Sequencing used whole blood, obtained in connection with sensitization to the hapten diphenylcyclopropenone (DPC). The CDR3 region has the DNA TGCAGCGGCGACAGCGGGATCCGCACAGATACGCAGTATTTT. Translated, it gives CSGDSGIRTDTQYF.